This T cell receptor (beta chain) is drawn from a study of OX40 agonist ivuxolimab in advanced cancers. As for the study in general: Three dose-escalation patients had partial responses: one with hepatocellular carcinoma and two with cutaneous melanoma.

CDR3 length: 15 residues. Germline CDR1 is SEHNR and CDR2 is FQNEAQ (reference sequence). V lost 4 bases to trimming and J lost 9 bases; unmatched junction nucleotides: 6. Profiled with immunoSEQ multiplex PCR; TCRdb holds only in-frame clones, not every one. Of some 62,000 clones in the sample, around 90% are singletons; the top ten hold 0.62%. Sequences were derived from CD4+ or CD8+ T cells sorted from blood, sampled in a trial of the OX40 agonist ivuxolimab. V gene TRBV7-9 combines with J gene TRBJ1-6; 10 bases agree with TRBD1. The TCR originated in an adult with an advanced solid tumor such as melanoma, head and neck, liver or kidney cancer. CDR3 sequence (DNA): TGTGCCAGCAGCTACCGACAGGGGGCGCGTTCACCCCTCCACTTT. Translating it yields CASSYRQGARSPLHF. Combining the CDR3 with reference TRBV7-9 and TRBJ1-6 gives the whole variable domain DTGVSQNPRHKITKRGQNVTFRCDPISEHNRLYWYRQTLGQGPEFLTYFQNEAQLEKSRLLSDRFSAERPKGSFSTLEIQRTEQGDSAMYLCASSYRQGARSPLHFGNGTRLTVT.